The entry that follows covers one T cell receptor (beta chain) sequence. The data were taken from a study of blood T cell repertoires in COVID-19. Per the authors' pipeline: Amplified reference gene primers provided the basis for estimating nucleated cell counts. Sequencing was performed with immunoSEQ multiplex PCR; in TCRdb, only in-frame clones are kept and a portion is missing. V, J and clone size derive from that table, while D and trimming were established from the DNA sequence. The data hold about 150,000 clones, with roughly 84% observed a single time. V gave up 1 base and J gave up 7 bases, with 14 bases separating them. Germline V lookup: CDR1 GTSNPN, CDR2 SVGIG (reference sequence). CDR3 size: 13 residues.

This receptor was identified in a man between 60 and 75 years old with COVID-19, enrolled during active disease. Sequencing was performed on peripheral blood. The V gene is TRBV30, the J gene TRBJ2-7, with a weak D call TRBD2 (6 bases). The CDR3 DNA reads TGTGCCTGGAGTGAGATGGGGGGAGATGAGCAGTACTTC. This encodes CAWSEMGGDEQYF.